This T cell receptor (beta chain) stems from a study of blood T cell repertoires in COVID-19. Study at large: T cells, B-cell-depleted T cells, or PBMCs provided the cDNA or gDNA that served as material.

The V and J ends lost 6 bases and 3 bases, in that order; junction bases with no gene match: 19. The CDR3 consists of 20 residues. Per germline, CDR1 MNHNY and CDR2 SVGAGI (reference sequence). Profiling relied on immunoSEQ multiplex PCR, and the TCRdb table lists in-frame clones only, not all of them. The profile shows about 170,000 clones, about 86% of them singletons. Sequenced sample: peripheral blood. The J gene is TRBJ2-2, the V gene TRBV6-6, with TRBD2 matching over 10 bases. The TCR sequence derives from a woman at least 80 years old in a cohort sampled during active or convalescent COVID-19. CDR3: CASSTTWASGRRRDTGELFF. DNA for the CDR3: TGTGCCAGCAGCACTACTTGGGCTAGCGGGAGACGTCGCGACACCGGGGAGCTGTTTTTT.